The 26 T cell receptor beta chains below come from one sample, sequenced in a study of T cell responses to AZD1222 COVID-19 vaccine. TCRdb keeps only in-frame clones here, not all; method: immunoSEQ multiplex PCR. The profile covers tens of thousands of clones, with about 90% appearing a single time and 2.5% to 3% taken by the ten largest. This specimen was peripheral blood, taken 28 days after the second AZD1222 dose. These TCRs come from an adult who received the AZD1222 COVID-19 vaccine.

The chain recombines TRBV4-3 with TRBJ1-2; D gene ambiguous. This CDR3 has 13 amino acids. The germline V gene encodes CDR1 LGHNA and CDR2 YSLEER. The ends were cut back, 0 bases at V and 4 bases at J, with 6 bases in the middle. In DNA form, the CDR3 reads TGCGCCAGCAGCCAAGATGGCATCTATGGCTACACCTTC. Protein: CASSQDGIYGYTF.

The V gene is TRBV25-1, the J gene TRBJ2-3; 8 positions match TRBD1. The germline gives CDR1 MGHDK, CDR2 SYGVNS. The CDR3 runs to 16 residues. J lost 2 bases, V lost 4 bases, and 8 bases had no gene match. CDR3 protein: CASSVDRVWLTDTQYF. The CDR3 nucleotides read TGTGCCAGCAGTGTGGACAGGGTTTGGCTCACAGATACGCAGTATTTT.

This sequence joins TRBV3-1 (or the pseudogene TRBV3-2) and TRBJ1-3; D remains ambiguous. The CDR3 covers 14 residues. The germline CDR1 and CDR2 sequences are LGHDT and YNNKEL (reference sequence). Trimming removed 1 base from V and 4 bases from J, with 8 bases in between. The CDR3 DNA follows: TGTGCCAGCAGCCAAGGATTTGAGGGAAACACCATATATTTT. It encodes CASSQGFEGNTIYF.

The V call is TRBV5-6, the J call TRBJ1-2; 7 positions match TRBD1. Germline V gene lookup returns CDR1 SGHDT and CDR2 YYEEEE. Trimming took 3 bases from V and 3 from J; bases not matched to a gene: 5. CDR3 length: 14 residues. The CDR3 sequence: CASSSLRGDYGYTF. CDR3 bases: TGTGCCAGCAGCTCCCTCAGGGGGGACTATGGCTACACCTTC. Together with reference TRBV5-6 and TRBJ1-2, the CDR3 gives the full variable domain: DAGVTQSPTHLIKTRGQQVTLRCSPKSGHDTVSWYQQALGQGPQFIFQYYEEEERQRGNFPDRFSGHQFPNYSSELNVNALLLGDSALYLCASSSLRGDYGYTFGSGTRLTVV.

The CDR3 reads CASSRAGGRSGELFF. In DNA, the CDR3 is TGTGCCAGCAGCCGAGCGGGGGGGCGATCCGGGGAGCTGTTTTTT. The chain carries TRBV3-1 (or the pseudogene TRBV3-2) and TRBJ2-2, with 10 positions matching TRBD2. The length of the CDR3 is 15 residues. The V gene end was trimmed by 4 bases and the J gene end by 6 bases; junction bases not matched to a gene: 5. Per germline, CDR1 LGHDT and CDR2 YNNKEL (reference sequence).

The chain links TRBV6-5 to TRBJ1-5; no reliable D call. Trimming left V 0 bases short and J 4 bases short, with 10 bases between. The CDR3 is made up of 15 amino acids. CDR1 MNHEY and CDR2 SVGAGI come from the germline V gene. DNA for the CDR3: TGTGCCAGCAGTTACTCCATTAGTCCGAATCAGCCCCAGCATTTT. Translating it yields CASSYSISPNQPQHF.

This chain connects TRBV28 to TRBJ2-4; a weak D match, TRBD1 (5 bases). The CDR3 loop spans 13 amino acids. The V end lost 8 bases, the J end lost 3 bases, and 11 bases lay between the germline ends. The V gene's germline CDR1 is MDHEN and CDR2 SYDVKM. CDR3 sequence (DNA): TGTGCCAGCGGCTCAGGGTTCAAAAACATTCAGTACTTC. Residues: CASGSGFKNIQYF.

The chain uses TRBV29-1 and TRBJ1-4; 9 positions match TRBD1. The CDR3 consists of 14 residues. Germline V gives CDR1 SQVTM, CDR2 ANQGSEA. The ends lost 5 bases at V and 7 bases at J; junction bases unmatched: 8. DNA for the CDR3: TGCAGCGTTACCGGACAGGGGTGGGGTGAAAAACTGTTTTTT. Its protein is CSVTGQGWGEKLFF.

This rearrangement joins TRBV10-3 to TRBJ1-3; D gene ambiguous. This CDR3 contains 14 residues. The V and J ends lost 7 bases and 2 bases respectively, with 12 bases between them. Germline-derived CDR1 and CDR2 are ENHRY and SYGVKD. The CDR3 region is CAITEGRTGNTIYF. The CDR3 DNA is TGTGCCATCACGGAGGGAAGAACTGGAAACACCATATATTTT.

V and J are TRBV9 and TRBJ2-1; D gene uncertain. Deletions cut 0 bases from V and 8 bases from J, with 15 bases between. Germline loops: CDR1 SGDLS, CDR2 YYNGEE. The CDR3 is 15 amino acids. Here the CDR3 reads CASSVATGGSHEQFF. The CDR3 DNA sequence: TGTGCCAGCAGCGTAGCTACCGGTGGGTCGCATGAGCAGTTCTTC.

The V and J genes are TRBV2 and TRBJ1-2; D not resolved. CDR1 and CDR2 from the germline V gene are SNHLY and FYNNEI. Trimming pared 4 bases from V and 4 bases from J, leaving 4 bases between. This CDR3 spans 11 amino acids. The CDR3 nucleotides are TGTGCCAGCAGTGTATCCTATGGCTACACCTTC. Translated: CASSVSYGYTF.

The chain couples TRBV19 to TRBJ1-2; D is uncertain. Germline CDR1 and CDR2: LNHDA and SQIVND (reference sequence). V was clipped by 8 bases and J by 7 bases, with 11 bases between them. The CDR3 is 11 residues long. The CDR3 here is CASQDLIGYTF. The CDR3 bases are TGTGCCAGTCAAGACCTCATTGGCTACACCTTC. Drawing the rest from reference TRBV19 and TRBJ1-2, the complete variable domain is DGGITQSPKYLFRKEGQNVTLSCEQNLNHDAMYWYRQDPGQGLRLIYYSQIVNDFQKGDIAEGYSVSREKKESFPLTVTSAQKNPTAFYLCASQDLIGYTFGSGTRLTVV.

The chain links TRBV5-6 to TRBJ2-3; D remains unclear. The germline V and J ends were trimmed by 4 bases and 9 bases, with 15 bases remaining between them. CDR3 length: 13 residues. The V gene's germline CDR1 is SGHDT and CDR2 YYEEEE. Here the CDR3 DNA reads TGTGCCAGCAGCCCGGAATGGGGTGACACGCAGTATTTT. Its translation: CASSPEWGDTQYF.

The genes are TRBV7-6 and TRBJ1-3, with D unresolved. V was pared by 0 bases and J by 0 bases, with 15 bases between. CDR1 is SGHVS and CDR2 is FNYEAQ in the germline V gene. This CDR3 has 18 amino acids. The CDR3 loop reads CASSLAGPVGSSGNTIYF. The CDR3 DNA is TGTGCCAGCAGCTTAGCCGGACCTGTGGGTTCCTCTGGAAACACCATATATTTT.

The chain is built from TRBV7-2 and TRBJ2-3; D unresolved. CDR1 SGHTA and CDR2 FQGNSA come from the germline V gene. The CDR3 is 11 amino acids. V was cut by 6 bases and J by 8 bases, with 9 bases left in between. Here the CDR3 DNA reads TGTGCCAGCAGTACATGGGGTACGCAGTATTTT. Its protein product is CASSTWGTQYF.

The V and J genes are TRBV5-8 and TRBJ1-2, with unresolved D. The V gene lost 4 bases and the J gene lost 3 bases, with 10 bases spanning the gap. This CDR3 has 13 amino acids. Looked up from germline, CDR1 is SGHTS and CDR2 is YDEGEE. The CDR3 DNA is TGTGCCAGCAGCCCGAGGGCAGACTATGGCTACACCTTC. This gives the protein CASSPRADYGYTF.

The chain couples TRBV10-1 to TRBJ2-3; D is unclear. The V end was cut by 1 base, the J end by 2 bases, with 7 bases between. The CDR3 loop spans 14 amino acids. Per the germline V gene, CDR1 is WNHNN and CDR2 is SYGVQD (reference sequence). CDR3 sequence (DNA): TGCGCCAGCAGTGAGTTTGTAGACACAGATACGCAGTATTTT. Residues: CASSEFVDTDTQYF.

V usage is TRBV5-8 and J usage is TRBJ2-3; 8 positions agree with TRBD2. CDR1 and CDR2 (germline): SGHTS, YDEGEE. This CDR3 is built from 15 residues. V lost 4 bases to trimming and J lost 4 bases; unmatched junction nucleotides: 8. The CDR3 region is CASSPLRGGSDTQYF. The CDR3 DNA reads TGTGCCAGCAGCCCGCTTCGCGGGGGGTCAGATACGCAGTATTTT.

The CDR3 nucleotides read TGTGCCAGCAGCTTAGGCAATGAGCAGTTCTTC. It yields the protein CASSLGNEQFF. The V gene is TRBV5-6, the J gene TRBJ2-1; no firm D call. Trimming pared 2 bases from V and 6 bases from J, leaving 3 bases between. CDR1 is SGHDT, CDR2 YYEEEE, per germline. This CDR3 region has 11 residues.

V is TRBV5-6 and J is TRBJ1-2; possibly TRBD1 for D (5 bases). Germline CDR1 and CDR2: SGHDT and YYEEEE. CDR3 length equals 14 residues. The V end was cut by 3 bases, the J end by 4 bases, with 13 bases between. CDR3 region: CASSSPGGTYGYTF. As DNA, the CDR3 is TGTGCCAGCAGCTCCCCGGGGGGGACCTATGGCTACACCTTC.

This clone was observed once. V gene TRBV14 combines with J gene TRBJ2-3; 9 nucleotides match TRBD1. Germline V gives CDR1 SGHDN, CDR2 FVKESK. J gave up 4 bases and V 4 bases, and 3 bases lay outside the gene matches. The CDR3 sequence is 14 residues long. CDR3 bases: TGTGCCAGCAGCCGGGACAGGGCTTCAGATACGCAGTATTTT. Translated, it gives CASSRDRASDTQYF. Using reference TRBV14 and TRBJ2-3 for the parts outside the CDR3, the full variable domain is EAGVTQFPSHSVIEKGQTVTLRCDPISGHDNLYWYRRVMGKEIKFLLHFVKESKQDESGMPNNRFLAERTGGTYSTLKVQPAELEDSGVYFCASSRDRASDTQYFGPGTRLTVL.

This clone was counted a single time. The J gene is TRBJ2-1, the V gene TRBV15; D gene ambiguous. CDR1 LNHNV and CDR2 YYDKDF come from the germline V gene (reference sequence). V lost 0 bases and J lost 9, with 12 bases in between. The length of the CDR3 is 14 residues. Here the CDR3 DNA reads TGTGCCACCAGCAGAGATCTTGCAGCGAGTGAGCAGTTCTTC. It yields the protein CATSRDLAASEQFF.

This clone was seen a single time. This chain uses TRBV9 with TRBJ1-6, with D perhaps TRBD1 (6 bases). V was clipped by 4 bases and J by 7 bases, with 15 bases between them. The CDR3 has 15 residues. The germline V gene has CDR1 SGDLS and CDR2 YYNGEE. The CDR3 loop is CASSSEGGGNSPLHF. The CDR3, as DNA: TGTGCCAGCAGCTCAGAGGGGGGTGGAAATTCACCCCTCCACTTT.

The chain recombines TRBV5-1 with TRBJ2-3; 10 bases line up with TRBD2. V lost 3 bases and J lost 9; bases outside the gene matches: 22. CDR1 and CDR2 from the germline V gene are SGHRS and YFSETQ. The length of the CDR3 is 19 residues. The CDR3 coding sequence is TGCGCCAGCAGCTCGCGGGACACTCAGGTGGGACTAGCGAGGGACACGCAGTATTTT. Its translation is CASSSRDTQVGLARDTQYF. The full variable domain, in which reference TRBV5-1 and TRBJ2-3 provide the parts outside the CDR3, is KAGVTQTPRYLIKTRGQQVTLSCSPISGHRSVSWYQQTPGQGLQFLFEYFSETQRNKGNFPGRFSGRQFSNSRSEMNVSTLELGDSALYLCASSSRDTQVGLARDTQYFGPGTRLTVL.

This chain joins TRBV2 and TRBJ1-1; maybe TRBD1 (5 bases). Germline-derived CDR1 and CDR2 are SNHLY and FYNNEI. The CDR3 length is 14 residues. V dropped 6 bases and J dropped 5 bases, with 16 bases sitting between them. The CDR3 nucleotides read TGTGCCAGCAGGATCGGGACCCCGGGGACTGAAGCTTTCTTT. This sequence encodes CASRIGTPGTEAFF.

The V and J genes are TRBV5-1 and TRBJ1-1; D unresolved. CDR1 is SGHRS and CDR2 is YFSETQ in the germline V gene. The length of the CDR3 is 16 residues. The V and J ends lost 5 bases and 0 bases respectively, with 17 bases between them. CDR3 bases: TGCGCCAGCAGTTCCGACGAAACCACCATGAACACTGAAGCTTTCTTT. It yields the protein CASSSDETTMNTEAFF. Full variable domain (outside the CDR3, taken from reference TRBV5-1 and TRBJ1-1): KAGVTQTPRYLIKTRGQQVTLSCSPISGHRSVSWYQQTPGQGLQFLFEYFSETQRNKGNFPGRFSGRQFSNSRSEMNVSTLELGDSALYLCASSSDETTMNTEAFFGQGTRLTVV.